The rows below give T cell receptor beta chains drawn from one sample of a study of technical replicates of blood from a handful of donors. Assay used: immunoSEQ multiplex PCR; TCRdb lists only in-frame clones, some missing. The sample has about 15,000 clones, approximately 90% seen once. The sequenced sample consisted of PBMCs. These TCRs come from a human donor in good health. Both conserved end residues are part of each CDR3. The D gene is left open where the match is weak. Expanded clones get a size class; other rows say once, few or many, or leave the size out.

D gene: TRBD2; clone size: NA; V gene: TRBV5-1; J gene: TRBJ2-1; CDR3 protein: CASSLEASGNYNEQFF; CDR3 DNA: TGCGCCAGCAGCTTGGAGGCTAGCGGGAATTACAATGAGCAGTTCTTC
D gene: TRBD1; clone size: NA; V gene: TRBV6-5; J gene: TRBJ2-1; CDR3 protein: CASSYSGGYEQFF; CDR3 DNA: TGTGCCAGCAGTTACTCAGGGGGCTATGAGCAGTTCTTC
D gene: TRBD1; clone size: NA; V gene: TRBV5-1; J gene: TRBJ2-7; CDR3 protein: CASSLGLDRVLYEQYF; CDR3 DNA: TGCGCCAGCAGCTTGGGCTTAGACAGGGTGCTGTACGAGCAGTACTTC
D gene: NA; clone size: NA; V gene: TRBV4-2; J gene: TRBJ2-7; CDR3 protein: CASSQDRGTGGEQYF; CDR3 DNA: TGTGCCAGCAGCCAAGATCGCGGCACAGGCGGCGAGCAGTACTTC
D gene: TRBD1; clone size: NA; V gene: TRBV6-1; J gene: TRBJ2-3; CDR3 protein: CASSSGQATDTQYF; CDR3 DNA: TGTGCCAGCAGTTCGGGACAGGCGACAGATACGCAGTATTTT
D gene: NA; clone size: NA; V gene: TRBV6-6; J gene: TRBJ2-3; CDR3 protein: CASRETGSIGTDTQYF; CDR3 DNA: TGTGCCAGCAGAGAAACAGGGTCGATCGGCACAGATACGCAGTATTTT
D gene: NA; clone size: NA; V gene: TRBV6-5; J gene: TRBJ1-2; CDR3 protein: CASSAGSGYTF; CDR3 DNA: TGTGCCAGCAGTGCAGGGTCGGGCTACACCTTC
D gene: TRBD2; clone size: NA; V gene: TRBV10-3; J gene: TRBJ2-1; CDR3 protein: CATRPHLAGDGSYNEQFF; CDR3 DNA: TGTGCCACCCGGCCCCATCTAGCGGGAGATGGATCCTACAATGAGCAGTTCTTC
D gene: NA; clone size: NA; V gene: TRBV7-9; J gene: TRBJ1-1; CDR3 protein: CASSLGGGNEAFF; CDR3 DNA: TGTGCCAGCAGCTTAGGGGGGGGCAATGAAGCTTTCTTT
D gene: NA; clone size: NA; V gene: TRBV11-1; J gene: TRBJ1-2; CDR3 protein: CASSPQSSDIGYTF; CDR3 DNA: TGTGCCAGCAGCCCACAGTCTTCGGACATCGGCTACACCTTC
D gene: TRBD2; clone size: once; V gene: TRBV9; J gene: TRBJ2-3; CDR3 protein: CASSAIGLAATDTQYF; CDR3 DNA: TGTGCCAGCAGCGCCATCGGACTAGCGGCGACAGATACGCAGTATTTT
D gene: NA; clone size: NA; V gene: TRBV7-9; J gene: TRBJ2-7; CDR3 protein: CASSLDPSLGRYEQYF; CDR3 DNA: TGTGCCAGCAGCTTAGACCCTAGCCTGGGTAGGTACGAGCAGTACTTC
D gene: NA; clone size: NA; V gene: TRBV11-2; J gene: TRBJ1-1; CDR3 protein: CASSFTGLTEAFF; CDR3 DNA: TGTGCCAGCAGCTTTACAGGTCTGACTGAAGCTTTCTTT
D gene: NA; clone size: NA; V gene: TRBV9; J gene: TRBJ2-7; CDR3 protein: CASSVGQASSYEQYF; CDR3 DNA: TGTGCCAGCAGCGTAGGACAGGCAAGCTCCTACGAGCAGTACTTC
D gene: NA; clone size: once; V gene: TRBV7-3; J gene: TRBJ2-2; CDR3 protein: CASSLTGGRVTGELFF; CDR3 DNA: TGTGCCAGCAGCTTAACTGGGGGGAGAGTAACCGGGGAGCTGTTTTTT
D gene: TRBD2; clone size: NA; V gene: TRBV6-1; J gene: TRBJ2-7; CDR3 protein: CASSVGPRGAGEVKQYF; CDR3 DNA: TGTGCCAGCAGTGTAGGCCCCCGGGGAGCGGGAGAGGTGAAGCAGTACTTC
D gene: TRBD1; clone size: NA; V gene: TRBV27; J gene: TRBJ1-5; CDR3 protein: CASSQMGTVQGGQPQHF; CDR3 DNA: TGTGCCAGCAGTCAAATGGGGACAGTTCAAGGGGGTCAGCCCCAGCATTTT
D gene: NA; clone size: few; V gene: TRBV19; J gene: TRBJ2-5; CDR3 protein: CASSIGQGPWKETQYF; CDR3 DNA: TGTGCCAGTAGTATTGGGCAGGGCCCTTGGAAGGAGACCCAGTACTTC
D gene: TRBD1; clone size: once; V gene: TRBV29-1; J gene: TRBJ1-4; CDR3 protein: CSVDLGQGRDNEKLFF; CDR3 DNA: TGCAGCGTTGATTTGGGACAGGGTCGCGATAATGAAAAACTGTTTTTT
D gene: TRBD1; clone size: NA; V gene: TRBV19; J gene: TRBJ1-5; CDR3 protein: CASTRDRAAVGNQPQHF; CDR3 DNA: TGTGCCAGTACCAGAGACAGGGCCGCCGTTGGCAATCAGCCCCAGCATTTT
D gene: NA; clone size: NA; V gene: TRBV29-1; J gene: TRBJ1-2; CDR3 protein: CSVGTARGYGYTF; CDR3 DNA: TGCAGCGTTGGGACAGCCAGGGGCTATGGCTACACCTTC
D gene: TRBD2; clone size: NA; V gene: TRBV29-1; J gene: TRBJ2-7; CDR3 protein: CSVRTSGPSGQYF; CDR3 DNA: TGCAGCGTAAGGACTAGCGGACCCTCGGGGCAGTACTTC
D gene: TRBD2; clone size: NA; V gene: TRBV30; J gene: TRBJ2-1; CDR3 protein: CAWTPMGLAGGEQFF; CDR3 DNA: TGTGCCTGGACTCCTATGGGACTAGCGGGAGGTGAGCAGTTCTTC
D gene: TRBD1; clone size: NA; V gene: TRBV28; J gene: TRBJ1-4; CDR3 protein: CASSIKQGNEKLFF; CDR3 DNA: TGTGCCAGCAGTATCAAACAGGGGAATGAAAAACTGTTTTTT
D gene: TRBD2; clone size: NA; V gene: TRBV9; J gene: TRBJ2-7; CDR3 protein: CASSALAGGGYEQYF; CDR3 DNA: TGTGCCAGCAGCGCTCTAGCGGGAGGCGGGTACGAGCAGTACTTC
D gene: NA; clone size: NA; V gene: TRBV7-9; J gene: TRBJ1-5; CDR3 protein: CASSFLTGPQHF; CDR3 DNA: TGTGCCAGCAGCTTCCTGACAGGGCCCCAGCATTTT
D gene: TRBD1; clone size: NA; V gene: TRBV30; J gene: TRBJ1-1; CDR3 protein: CAWRGQDGPEAFF; CDR3 DNA: TGTGCCTGGAGAGGACAGGACGGGCCTGAAGCTTTCTTT
D gene: TRBD1; clone size: NA; V gene: TRBV5-1; J gene: TRBJ1-2; CDR3 protein: CASSFAGGEGYGYTF; CDR3 DNA: TGCGCCAGCAGCTTCGCAGGGGGCGAAGGCTATGGCTACACCTTC
D gene: NA; clone size: NA; V gene: TRBV7-8; J gene: TRBJ1-1; CDR3 protein: CASSLVEGGGTEAFF; CDR3 DNA: TGTGCCAGCAGCTTAGTGGAGGGCGGGGGCACTGAAGCTTTCTTT
D gene: TRBD1; clone size: NA; V gene: TRBV7-6; J gene: TRBJ1-5; CDR3 protein: CASSPGTDQPQHF; CDR3 DNA: TGTGCCAGCAGCCCAGGGACAGATCAGCCCCAGCATTTT
D gene: NA; clone size: NA; V gene: TRBV13; J gene: TRBJ1-1; CDR3 protein: CASSPYTEAFF; CDR3 DNA: TGTGCCAGCAGCCCATACACTGAAGCTTTCTTT
D gene: NA; clone size: NA; V gene: TRBV7-9; J gene: TRBJ2-3; CDR3 protein: CASSPSGPDTQYF; CDR3 DNA: TGTGCCAGCAGCCCGAGCGGACCAGATACGCAGTATTTT
D gene: TRBD1; clone size: NA; V gene: TRBV6-5; J gene: TRBJ2-7; CDR3 protein: CASSLPGQGIIYEQYF; CDR3 DNA: TGTGCCAGCAGTTTACCGGGACAGGGGATTATCTACGAGCAGTACTTC
D gene: NA; clone size: NA; V gene: TRBV10-3; J gene: TRBJ2-1; CDR3 protein: CAISAAAYNEQFF; CDR3 DNA: TGTGCCATCAGCGCGGCAGCCTACAATGAGCAGTTCTTC
D gene: TRBD1; clone size: NA; V gene: TRBV6-1; J gene: TRBJ2-5; CDR3 protein: CASSGQGGETQYF; CDR3 DNA: TGTGCCAGCAGTGGACAGGGGGGAGAGACCCAGTACTTC
D gene: TRBD2; clone size: NA; V gene: TRBV5-1; J gene: TRBJ2-3; CDR3 protein: CASSSAGTSTTDTQYF; CDR3 DNA: TGCGCCAGCAGCTCCGCCGGGACTAGCACAACAGATACGCAGTATTTT
D gene: TRBD2; clone size: NA; V gene: TRBV5-4; J gene: TRBJ2-3; CDR3 protein: CASSLTQLAGGRTDTQYF; CDR3 DNA: TGTGCCAGCAGCTTGACACAACTAGCGGGAGGACGCACAGATACGCAGTATTTT
D gene: NA; clone size: NA; V gene: TRBV7-9; J gene: TRBJ2-2; CDR3 protein: CASSKGEAILTGELFF; CDR3 DNA: TGTGCCAGTTCCAAGGGGGAAGCGATATTGACCGGGGAGCTGTTTTTT
D gene: TRBD2; clone size: NA; V gene: TRBV7-3; J gene: TRBJ2-1; CDR3 protein: CASSSVTSGVYNEQFF; CDR3 DNA: TGTGCCAGCAGCTCGGTAACTAGCGGGGTCTACAATGAGCAGTTCTTC
D gene: TRBD1; clone size: NA; V gene: TRBV29-1; J gene: TRBJ2-1; CDR3 protein: CSVDGQGAYNEQFF; CDR3 DNA: TGCAGCGTTGATGGACAGGGGGCCTACAATGAGCAGTTCTTC
D gene: TRBD1; clone size: NA; V gene: TRBV6-1; J gene: TRBJ1-4; CDR3 protein: CASTRGQGREKLFF; CDR3 DNA: TGTGCCAGCACCCGGGGACAGGGACGGGAAAAACTGTTTTTT
D gene: NA; clone size: NA; V gene: TRBV19; J gene: TRBJ1-5; CDR3 protein: CASSSSRAPNQPQHF; CDR3 DNA: TGTGCCAGTAGCTCGAGCAGGGCCCCCAATCAGCCCCAGCATTTT
D gene: TRBD2; clone size: NA; V gene: TRBV5-1; J gene: TRBJ2-3; CDR3 protein: CASRLAGSTDTQYF; CDR3 DNA: TGCGCCAGTCGACTAGCGGGAAGCACAGATACGCAGTATTTT
D gene: TRBD1; clone size: NA; V gene: TRBV5-1; J gene: TRBJ1-2; CDR3 protein: CASLDRGRKWPNYGYTF; CDR3 DNA: TGCGCCAGCCTAGACAGGGGGAGAAAGTGGCCTAACTATGGCTACACCTTC
D gene: TRBD1; clone size: NA; V gene: TRBV27; J gene: TRBJ1-2; CDR3 protein: CASSFGTGDGYTF; CDR3 DNA: TGTGCCAGCAGTTTCGGGACAGGGGATGGCTACACCTTC
D gene: TRBD1; clone size: few; V gene: TRBV10-3; J gene: TRBJ1-1; CDR3 protein: CAISVSGGTEAFF; CDR3 DNA: TGTGCCATCAGTGTCTCAGGGGGCACTGAAGCTTTCTTT
D gene: TRBD1; clone size: NA; V gene: TRBV10-1; J gene: TRBJ2-3; CDR3 protein: CASTRGQGASDTQYF; CDR3 DNA: TGCGCCAGCACCAGGGGACAGGGGGCGTCGGATACGCAGTATTTT
D gene: TRBD1; clone size: NA; V gene: TRBV6-5; J gene: TRBJ2-7; CDR3 protein: CASSYAQGDEQYF; CDR3 DNA: TGTGCCAGCAGTTACGCACAGGGGGACGAGCAGTACTTC
D gene: NA; clone size: NA; V gene: TRBV27; J gene: TRBJ2-1; CDR3 protein: CASSSVGFGGIGEQFF; CDR3 DNA: TGTGCCAGCAGTTCGGTAGGTTTTGGCGGGATTGGCGAGCAGTTCTTC
D gene: NA; clone size: NA; V gene: TRBV27; J gene: TRBJ1-3; CDR3 protein: CASSLGEDGSSGNTIYF; CDR3 DNA: TGTGCCAGCAGTTTAGGGGAGGACGGGAGCTCTGGAAACACCATATATTTT
D gene: TRBD1; clone size: NA; V gene: TRBV5-8; J gene: TRBJ1-1; CDR3 protein: CASSTGTGGYRPRTEAFF; CDR3 DNA: TGTGCCAGCAGCACCGGGACAGGGGGCTATCGACCGCGCACTGAAGCTTTCTTT
D gene: TRBD2; clone size: NA; V gene: TRBV18; J gene: TRBJ2-1; CDR3 protein: CASSLAGTTYNEQFF; CDR3 DNA: TGTGCCAGCTCATTAGCGGGGACAACCTACAATGAGCAGTTCTTC
D gene: NA; clone size: once; V gene: TRBV27; J gene: TRBJ2-7; CDR3 protein: CASSLNREYGEQYF; CDR3 DNA: TGTGCCAGCAGTTTAAACAGGGAGTACGGCGAGCAGTACTTC
D gene: NA; clone size: NA; V gene: TRBV5-1; J gene: TRBJ2-7; CDR3 protein: CASSLGAAYEQYF; CDR3 DNA: TGCGCCAGCAGCTTGGGGGCCGCCTACGAGCAGTACTTC
D gene: TRBD1; clone size: NA; V gene: TRBV7-6; J gene: TRBJ2-2; CDR3 protein: CASRQGAPNTGELFF; CDR3 DNA: TGTGCCAGCCGACAGGGGGCCCCGAACACCGGGGAGCTGTTTTTT
D gene: NA; clone size: NA; V gene: TRBV6-5; J gene: TRBJ1-2; CDR3 protein: CASSYSIQGLYGYTF; CDR3 DNA: TGTGCCAGCAGTTACTCGATTCAGGGACTTTATGGCTACACCTTC
D gene: NA; clone size: NA; V gene: TRBV5-4; J gene: TRBJ1-5; CDR3 protein: CASSLILYQPQHF; CDR3 DNA: TGTGCCAGCAGCTTGATTCTGTATCAGCCCCAGCATTTT
D gene: TRBD1; clone size: NA; V gene: TRBV6-1; J gene: TRBJ1-4; CDR3 protein: CASRKGQGREKLFF; CDR3 DNA: TGTGCCAGCAGAAAGGGACAGGGACGGGAAAAACTGTTTTTT
D gene: NA; clone size: once; V gene: TRBV6-5; J gene: TRBJ2-7; CDR3 protein: CASSYSLSSSYEQYF; CDR3 DNA: TGTGCCAGCAGTTACTCGTTGTCTAGCTCCTACGAGCAGTACTTC